This T cell receptor (beta chain) was sequenced for a study of response to subunit inactivated influenza vaccine (dated by TCRdb to the late 2010s). Study-wide context: To follow how T cells responded to a trivalent subunit inactivated influenza vaccine, the researchers relied on deep quantitative profiling of the T cell receptor repertoire. Broad study findings and their caveats: According to the authors, only a limited number of new T cells may be recruited by each seasonal influenza vaccination.

This clonotype was seen a handful of times. What this receptor recognizes is not known. It has no much larger one-base neighbor in the sample; base qualities were not kept. Libraries were constructed by RT-PCR. Sequencing took place on an Illumina HiSeq 2500. The raw public reads went through TCRdb reprocessing: fastp at Q25, MiXCR clone calling, in-frame beta chains kept. When rows share a CDR3 protein, they turn into one entry using the most common DNA and genes. Within this sample are approximately 490,000 distinct CDR3 sequences, with approximately 7.7% of them counted one time only. The ten largest account for roughly 14% of the sample. The CDR3, from cysteine to phenylalanine, totals 15 residues. Only the CDR3 DNA stays, 45 bases, in frame from base 1. The germline V and J ends show losses of 0 bases and 9 bases respectively, and no gene match explains 4 bases of the junction. CDR1 and CDR2 are read off the germline V gene (reference sequence) as SGHNT and YYREEE.

This material consisted of PBMCs from blood, taken less than 30 months after vaccination. The rearrangement combines TRBV5-4 with TRBJ2-1; 12 central bases correspond to TRBD2. This TCR was recovered from a man aged 50 to 69 who received an inactivated influenza vaccine. Donor details come from another sample of the same person, matched by shared clones. The DNA sequence follows: TGTGCCAGCAGCTTGGCTAGCGGGAGGGCCCGTGAGCAGTTCTTC. Translated, this gives CASSLASGRAREQFF.